Shown below are 21 T cell receptor beta chains from a single sample sequenced in a study of Ad26.COV2.S vaccination and SARS-CoV-2 variants. Described treatment: roughly 18 received Ad26.COV2.S at low or high dose, single or two shots; 5 received placebo; per-sample allocation not given. Sampling happened 63 days after the first vaccine or placebo injection. TCRdb keeps only in-frame clones here, not all; method: immunoSEQ multiplex PCR. The table has 400,000 or so clones, about nine tenths seen once. The sequences come from peripheral blood, collected in a trial of Ad26.COV2.S vaccine versus placebo. Receptors originate from a person aged 18 to 65 who received the Ad26.COV2.S COVID-19 vaccine or a placebo.

The chain links TRBV29-1 to TRBJ1-1, with no clear D. The germline V and J ends were trimmed by 4 bases and 7 bases, with 19 bases remaining between them. This CDR3 spans 14 amino acids. From germline, CDR1 is SQVTM and CDR2 ANQGSEA. CDR3 amino acids: CSVAATMVNVEAFF. The CDR3 DNA sequence: TGCAGCGTTGCGGCTACAATGGTAAACGTTGAAGCTTTCTTT. Full variable domain (rest looked up from reference TRBV29-1 and TRBJ1-1): SAVISQKPSRDICQRGTSLTIQCQVDSQVTMMFWYRQQPGQSLTLIATANQGSEATYESGFVIDKFPISRPNLTFSTLTVSNMSPEDSSIYLCSVAATMVNVEAFFGQGTRLTVV.

V usage is TRBV5-6 and J usage is TRBJ2-5; unclear D gene. The germline gives CDR1 SGHDT, CDR2 YYEEEE. The CDR3 sequence is 15 residues long. Trimming left V 0 bases short and J 1 base short, with 10 bases between. The CDR3 nucleotides are TGTGCCAGCAGCTTGGAATACTCCCTCCAAGAGACCCAGTACTTC. This codes for CASSLEYSLQETQYF.

This clone appeared once. The chain employs TRBV24-1 and TRBJ2-1, with D possibly TRBD2 on 6 matching bases. Trimming left V 5 bases short and J 4 bases short, with 11 bases between. This CDR3 is 14 amino acids long. CDR1 is KGHDR and CDR2 is SFDVKD in the germline V gene. The CDR3 nucleotides are TGTGCCACCAGTGGGACTATACAATACAATGAGCAGTTCTTC. It encodes CATSGTIQYNEQFF.

This sequence joins TRBV9 and TRBJ2-1; D gene unclear. Germline loops: CDR1 SGDLS, CDR2 YYNGEE. V was cut by 4 bases and J by 6 bases, with 8 bases left in between. The CDR3 runs to 12 residues. CDR3 loop: CASSFRTNEQFF. DNA of the CDR3: TGTGCCAGCAGCTTTCGTACCAATGAGCAGTTCTTC. Full variable domain (rest looked up from reference TRBV9 and TRBJ2-1): DSGVTQTPKHLITATGQRVTLRCSPRSGDLSVYWYQQSLDQGLQFLIQYYNGEERAKGNILERFSAQQFPDLHSELNLSSLELGDSALYFCASSFRTNEQFFGPGTRLTVL.

This clone has a single count. The chain has TRBV18 and TRBJ1-1; possibly TRBD1 for D (6 bases). CDR3 size: 15 residues. Germline loops: CDR1 KGHSH, CDR2 LQKENI. V was trimmed by 4 bases and J by 0 bases, leaving 12 bases between them. The CDR3 region is CASSQIQGLNTEAFF. Written as DNA, the CDR3 is TGTGCCAGCTCACAAATACAGGGCTTGAACACTGAAGCTTTCTTT.

J is TRBJ2-5 and V is TRBV3-1 (or the pseudogene TRBV3-2); possible D gene TRBD2, 7 bases. CDR3 length: 16 residues. V was shortened by 4 bases and J by 2 bases, with 17 bases between the two germline ends. Germline V gene data show CDR1 as LGHDT and CDR2 as YNNKEL (reference sequence). CDR3 sequence reads: CASSRGTGGFQETQYF. CDR3 DNA sequence: TGTGCCAGCAGCCGCGGGACGGGGGGCTTTCAAGAGACCCAGTACTTC.

V usage is TRBV7-8 and J usage is TRBJ2-7, with TRBD1 identical over 10 bases. V lost 5 bases to trimming and J lost 3 bases; unmatched junction nucleotides: 7. Looked up from germline, CDR1 is SGHVS and CDR2 is FQNEAQ. This CDR3 comprises 15 residues. The CDR3 sequence is CASSPKRTGGYEQYF. DNA for the CDR3: TGTGCCAGCAGCCCCAAACGGACAGGGGGCTACGAGCAGTACTTC.

The chain recombines TRBV13 with TRBJ2-5; the D gene is possibly TRBD2 (6 bases). The V gene lost 5 bases and the J gene lost 5 bases, with 24 bases spanning the gap. Germline assignment: CDR1 PRHDT and CDR2 FYEKMQ (reference sequence). The CDR3 contains 17 residues. The CDR3, as DNA: TGTGCCAGCAGCCCTAGGGTTGGCGGGGCCCAGGAGGAGACCCAGTACTTC. This codes for CASSPRVGGAQEETQYF.

The chain has TRBV19 and TRBJ1-3; the D gene is possibly TRBD1 (5 bases). Trimming removed 6 bases at V and 0 bases at J, with 18 bases between. The V gene's germline CDR1 is LNHDA and CDR2 SQIVND (reference sequence). The CDR3 runs 17 residues. CDR3 protein: CASRPTHAGSSGNTIYF. The CDR3, as DNA: TGTGCCAGTAGACCCACCCACGCAGGGAGCTCTGGAAACACCATATATTTT.

This chain connects TRBV5-1 to TRBJ2-7; 9 positions agree with TRBD1. The CDR3 consists of 16 residues. Trimming at V came to 0 bases and at J to 3 bases, leaving 7 bases not matched to a gene. Germline lookup yields CDR1 SGHRS and CDR2 YFSETQ. The CDR3 region has the DNA TGCGCCAGCAGCTTGGCTACCCCGGGACAGGGCTACGAGCAGTACTTC. This translates into CASSLATPGQGYEQYF.

The rearrangement joins TRBV3-1 (or the pseudogene TRBV3-2) to TRBJ2-1; 11 nucleotides line up with TRBD2. The CDR3 is made up of 15 amino acids. The V gene end was trimmed by 5 bases and the J gene end by 5 bases; junction bases not matched to a gene: 5. Germline values: CDR1 LGHDT, CDR2 YNNKEL (reference sequence). The DNA of the CDR3 is TGTGCCAGCAGCGGTTTAGCGGGGGGGGACAATGAGCAGTTCTTC. It yields the protein CASSGLAGGDNEQFF.

This clone was found a few times. This sequence joins TRBV6-2 or TRBV6-3 and TRBJ1-6, with D unclear. Trimming left V 0 bases short and J 0 bases short, with 12 bases between. The CDR3 runs to 18 residues. Germline V gives CDR1 MNHEY, CDR2 SVGEGT. CDR3 in amino acids: CASSYSTASSSYNSPLHF. CDR3 coding DNA: TGTGCCAGCAGTTACTCGACGGCCAGCAGCTCCTATAATTCACCCCTCCACTTT.

This chain uses TRBV7-2 with TRBJ1-5; D is possibly TRBD1 (5 bases). Trimming pared 5 bases from V and 3 bases from J, leaving 17 bases between. The CDR3 has 16 residues. CDR1 is SGHTA, CDR2 FQGNSA, per germline. The DNA of the CDR3 is TGTGCCAGCAGCGTAACCGGGACCTCGGCCAATCAGCCCCAGCATTTT. Residues: CASSVTGTSANQPQHF.

This clone was seen only once. The V gene is TRBV18, the J gene TRBJ1-3, with TRBD1 as a possible D gene (5 bases). Per germline, CDR1 KGHSH and CDR2 LQKENI. V was trimmed by 2 bases and J by 3 bases, leaving 8 bases between them. The CDR3 contains 14 residues. This CDR3 is CASSPDSYGNTIYF. The CDR3 DNA is TGTGCCAGCTCACCAGACAGTTATGGAAACACCATATATTTT.

V is TRBV11-2 and J is TRBJ2-7; possible D gene TRBD2, 6 bases. The V end was cut by 5 bases, the J end by 11 bases, with 16 bases between. Germline CDR1 SGHAT, CDR2 FQNNGV. CDR3 length: 12 amino acids. This CDR3 reads CASSISGTAEYF. The CDR3 nucleotides are TGTGCCAGCAGCATCTCCGGGACTGCCGAGTACTTC.

This chain uses TRBV27 with TRBJ2-1; no firm D call. The CDR3 spans 13 residues. Germline V gene sequence: CDR1 MNHEY, CDR2 SMNVEV (reference sequence). The V gene lost 7 bases and the J gene lost 7 bases, with 14 bases spanning the gap. CDR3 nucleotide sequence: TGTGCCAGCACGACTTCCCACATGAATGAGCAGTTCTTC. This translates into CASTTSHMNEQFF.

The chain links TRBV6-6 to TRBJ2-6, with D perhaps matching TRBD1 (6 bases). The germline V gene encodes CDR1 MNHNY and CDR2 SVGAGI (reference sequence). Trimming removed 2 bases from V and 2 bases from J, with 7 bases in between. The CDR3 sequence is 15 residues long. The CDR3 reads CASSYHRAGANVLTF. CDR3 nucleotides: TGTGCCAGCAGTTACCACAGGGCTGGGGCCAACGTCCTGACTTTC.

This sequence joins TRBV7-8 and TRBJ1-2, with D maybe TRBD1 (5 bases). The CDR3 is 18 amino acids. The V gene lost 5 bases and the J gene lost 3 bases, with 25 bases spanning the gap. Germline V lookup: CDR1 SGHVS, CDR2 FQNEAQ. The CDR3 DNA is TGTGCCAGCAGCGTGAGAGTACTGACCAAGGGGCAGCACTATGGCTACACCTTC. It encodes CASSVRVLTKGQHYGYTF.

The chain carries TRBV6-5 and TRBJ2-3; D ambiguous. This CDR3 region has 13 residues. Trimming removed 0 bases at V and 8 bases at J, with 9 bases between. Germline V CDR1 and CDR2: MNHEY, SVGAGI. CDR3 in DNA: TGTGCCAGCAGTTACTCGGGCAGAGCTACGCAGTATTTT. This codes for CASSYSGRATQYF.

This chain connects TRBV7-2 to TRBJ2-5, with 8 bases matching TRBD2. V shed 0 bases, J shed 5 bases, and the junction held 5 bases outside the gene matches. The CDR3 runs to 15 residues. In germline, CDR1 is SGHTA, CDR2 FQGNSA. The CDR3 nucleotides read TGTGCCAGCAGCTTAGCCAGCGGGGGTGGCGAGACCCAGTACTTC. Protein: CASSLASGGGETQYF.

V gene TRBV6-1 combines with J gene TRBJ1-5; the D gene is possibly TRBD1 (5 bases). CDR1 and CDR2 from the germline V gene are MNHNS and SASEGT. The CDR3 has 13 residues. V was shortened by 3 bases and J by 15 bases, with 18 bases between the two germline ends. In DNA, the CDR3 is TGTGCCAGCAGTGAGGGGGTTTGGGACCTCGGGCATTTT. This encodes CASSEGVWDLGHF.